This T cell receptor beta chain emerged from a study of shared T cell receptors in the human thymus. CDR1 is SNHLY, CDR2 FYNNEI, per germline. The CDR3 consists of 16 residues. V shed 4 bases and J shed 2 bases, with 18 bases lying between them. TCRdb keeps only in-frame clones here, not all; method: immunoSEQ multiplex PCR. Among hundreds of thousands of clones listed, around 87% were seen once. The same data also went into a second study, on human thymus T cells. That paper adds: Corrective heart surgery yielded the resections from which the thymus tissue came.

The TCR sequence derives from a boy less than two years old with a congenital heart defect. The specimen sequenced was thymocytes. The chain uses TRBV2 and TRBJ2-7; tentatively, D is TRBD1 (5 bases). The CDR3 protein is CASSVRAQVKTYEQYF. The CDR3 DNA sequence: TGTGCCAGCAGTGTCCGGGCACAGGTCAAAACCTACGAGCAGTACTTC.